The present T cell receptor beta chain was sequenced within a study of chemoradiotherapy in HPV16-positive cancers (dated by TCRdb to 2021 to 2024). With respect to the entire study: Candidate HPV-specific T-cell clones and common TCR motifs were defined by functional T-cell assays performed on cells from two HPV16-positive patients. The study asked whether T-cell immunity against the HPV oncoproteins E6 and E7 changes during chemoradiotherapy and whether it affects survival. Next, the candidate HPV-specific TCRs and motifs were followed in TCR repertoires from around 90 patients with HPV-related cancers.

The CDR3 spans 10 residues, from the cysteine through the phenylalanine. Only CDR3 DNA is held: 30 bases, read in frame from base 1. CDR1 SEHNR and CDR2 FQNEAQ are derived from the germline V gene (reference sequence). The trim is 5 bases for V and 8 bases for J, with a gap of 6 bases between the germline ends. Notes on this clone: Its antigen specificity is not known. No base quality information exists; no much larger clone differs at one position.

Library creation used the immunoSEQ multiplex PCR assay. Imported from immuneACCESS, the table was reduced by TCRdb to in-frame sequences with V and J called. These copies leave out some clones; in studies compared against another copy, an unresolved V gene accounts for under half, and the cause of the remainder is not known. The sample records over a thousand clones, roughly 72% of which are singletons. The ten largest clones represent 19% of the sample. Repertoires were sampled repeatedly over the course of chemoradiotherapy, so clonal expansion could be followed in the tumor microenvironment. Beyond this particular receptor, the publication reports: Only two HPV16-positive patients were used to derive the functional definition of HPV-specific T cells, and the survival association was reported for HPV16-positive patients. Expansion of candidate HPV-specific clones and E7-related TCR motifs was observed in the tumor microenvironment during treatment, whereas no such expansion was observed for non-HPV-specific T cells. Among HPV16-positive patients, expansion of HPV-responsive T cells during chemoradiotherapy was associated with better recurrence-free survival.

This clonotype was obtained from a human donor with HPV-associated anogenital cancer. Sequences were derived from tumor tissue, sampled from a patient who underwent chemoradiotherapy. The chain couples TRBV7-9 to TRBJ1-2, with the D gene uncertain. In nucleotides, the sequence is TGTGCCAGCAGCCCCCACGGCTACACCTTC. Its protein reads: CASSPHGYTF.